A selection of T cell receptor beta chains follows, all from one sample in a study of cytomegalovirus exposure and HLA in healthy donors. The repertoire was sequenced with immunoSEQ multiplex PCR; TCRdb's copy has only in-frame clones and lacks some. This table holds around 150,000 clones, roughly 63% found once. The source material was PBMCs. Source of these receptors: a woman aged 60-75 years in good health and CMV-seropositive. Both conserved end residues are part of each CDR3. D genes are given only for firm matches.

CDR3 protein: CASSEVGSDRVSYEQYF
V gene: TRBV6-1
D gene: TRBD1
CDR3 length: 17

CDR3 protein: CASRARDRGRSHTF
V gene: TRBV6-5
D gene: TRBD1
CDR3 length: 14

CDR3 protein: CASSPMEGPYEQYF
V gene: TRBV5-1
D gene: -
CDR3 length: 14

CDR3 protein: CASSRTGGAASYEQYF
V gene: TRBV4-1
D gene: TRBD1
CDR3 length: 16

CDR3 protein: CASSQADRGRYEQYF
V gene: TRBV4-1
D gene: TRBD1
CDR3 length: 15

CDR3 protein: CASSEELVDTQYF
V gene: TRBV7-7
D gene: -
CDR3 length: 13

CDR3 protein: CASSQDRDNRMNTEAFF
V gene: TRBV4-3
D gene: -
CDR3 length: 17

CDR3 protein: CASSSGQGGETQYF
V gene: TRBV6-6
D gene: TRBD1
CDR3 length: 14

CDR3 protein: CAWSPGGRNEQFF
V gene: TRBV30
D gene: -
CDR3 length: 13

CDR3 protein: CASSLDRNTEAFF
V gene: TRBV7-7
D gene: -
CDR3 length: 13

CDR3 protein: CASSPGQPGDTQYF
V gene: TRBV18
D gene: TRBD1
CDR3 length: 14

CDR3 protein: CASSLASSGNTIYF
V gene: TRBV23-1
D gene: -
CDR3 length: 14

CDR3 protein: CASSVGAPSTDTQYF
V gene: TRBV9
D gene: -
CDR3 length: 15

CDR3 protein: CSVAPGQVYYEQYF
V gene: TRBV29-1
D gene: TRBD1
CDR3 length: 14

CDR3 protein: CASSPRDRDSYGYTF
V gene: TRBV11-1
D gene: TRBD1
CDR3 length: 15

CDR3 protein: CASSPTRDWAGEQYF
V gene: TRBV28
D gene: -
CDR3 length: 15

CDR3 protein: CASSPWGSSGEQFF
V gene: TRBV5-1
D gene: TRBD2
CDR3 length: 14

CDR3 protein: CASSLRVRETQYF
V gene: TRBV7-7
D gene: -
CDR3 length: 13

CDR3 protein: CASSLNLLADTQYF
V gene: TRBV27
D gene: -
CDR3 length: 14

CDR3 protein: CASSLRQGVGAFF
V gene: TRBV7-2
D gene: TRBD1
CDR3 length: 13

CDR3 protein: CASSLSGRRSYEQYF
V gene: TRBV11-1
D gene: TRBD2
CDR3 length: 15

CDR3 protein: CASSLPRQALWGYEQYF
V gene: TRBV27
D gene: -
CDR3 length: 17

CDR3 protein: CASSLTGQGTNIQYF
V gene: TRBV7-3
D gene: TRBD1
CDR3 length: 15

CDR3 protein: CASSQVLAANTGELFF
V gene: TRBV4-2
D gene: TRBD2
CDR3 length: 16

CDR3 protein: CASSPGLLAGEETQYF
V gene: TRBV28
D gene: TRBD2
CDR3 length: 16

CDR3 protein: CASSLQRVDLLADTQYF
V gene: TRBV5-1
D gene: -
CDR3 length: 17

CDR3 protein: CASSPWTAGNTEAFF
V gene: TRBV5-1
D gene: -
CDR3 length: 15

CDR3 protein: CASSSTSGVYNEQFF
V gene: TRBV11-2
D gene: TRBD2
CDR3 length: 15

CDR3 protein: CASSLAAGSTDTQYF
V gene: TRBV5-4
D gene: -
CDR3 length: 15

CDR3 protein: CASSPLRGRTGELFF
V gene: TRBV18
D gene: TRBD1
CDR3 length: 15

CDR3 protein: CASNRQIINYGYTF
V gene: TRBV28
D gene: -
CDR3 length: 14

CDR3 protein: CASSRRRGGSATDTQYF
V gene: TRBV19
D gene: TRBD2
CDR3 length: 17